Listed below are T cell receptor beta chains from one sample, sequenced in a study of patients and donors after allogeneic stem cell transplantation. TCRdb processed the RT-PCR reads anew with MiXCR; each CDR3 protein has one entry. Here the sample spans 7,500 to 10,000 distinct CDR3 sequences, approximately 5.9% being singletons. Sequenced material: blood, either unsorted or a sorted T cell fraction (not recorded which). The receptors were sampled from a human donor who was either an allogeneic HSCT recipient or a stem cell or donor lymphocyte infusion donor (not recorded which). It is not recorded whose cells these are; they may come from a transplant donor. The CDR3 runs from the conserved cysteine through the conserved F or W. A D gene is named only where the DNA matches it firmly. Part of the rows lack a size; the others show once, few, many or a class for expanded clones.

CDR3 length	D gene	J gene	clone size	V gene	CDR3 protein	CDR3 DNA
13	NA	TRBJ1-2	many	TRBV7-8	CASSLAGVSGYTF	TGTGCCAGCAGCTTGGCGGGTGTGAGTGGCTACACCTTC
15	NA	TRBJ2-5	many	TRBV5-1	CASNRGSGYQETQYF	TGCGCCAGCAATAGGGGTAGCGGTTACCAAGAGACCCAGTACTTC
15	NA	TRBJ1-2	many	TRBV18	CASSPREGTNYGYTF	TGTGCCAGCTCACCCCGGGAGGGGACTAACTATGGCTACACCTTC
14	TRBD1	TRBJ2-7	few	TRBV28	CASSSGQAAYEQYF	TGTGCCAGCAGTTCCGGACAGGCCGCCTACGAGCAGTACTTC
14	NA	TRBJ2-1	few	TRBV7-2	CASSLVQMMGEQFF	TGTGCCAGCAGCTTAGTACAGATGATGGGGGAGCAGTTCTTC
16	NA	TRBJ2-3	NA	TRBV4-3	CASSKSGRGGADTQYF	TGCGCCAGCAGCAAATCGGGAAGAGGAGGCGCAGATACGCAGTATTTT
12	TRBD1	TRBJ1-2	NA	TRBV20-1	CSARGQGNGYTF	TGCAGTGCGAGGGGACAGGGAAACGGCTACACCTTC
16	NA	TRBJ2-7	NA	TRBV25-1	CASSESGAPSYYEQYF	TGTGCCAGCAGTGAATCAGGGGCACCGAGTTACTACGAGCAGTACTTC
15	TRBD1	TRBJ1-5	medium-sized	TRBV3-1	CASSPGQGVNQPQHF	TGTGCCAGCAGCCCTGGACAGGGAGTCAATCAGCCCCAGCATTTT
14	NA	TRBJ2-5	many	TRBV5-1	CASSLNNGDGAQYF	TGCGCCAGCAGCCTCAATAACGGGGACGGGGCCCAGTACTTC